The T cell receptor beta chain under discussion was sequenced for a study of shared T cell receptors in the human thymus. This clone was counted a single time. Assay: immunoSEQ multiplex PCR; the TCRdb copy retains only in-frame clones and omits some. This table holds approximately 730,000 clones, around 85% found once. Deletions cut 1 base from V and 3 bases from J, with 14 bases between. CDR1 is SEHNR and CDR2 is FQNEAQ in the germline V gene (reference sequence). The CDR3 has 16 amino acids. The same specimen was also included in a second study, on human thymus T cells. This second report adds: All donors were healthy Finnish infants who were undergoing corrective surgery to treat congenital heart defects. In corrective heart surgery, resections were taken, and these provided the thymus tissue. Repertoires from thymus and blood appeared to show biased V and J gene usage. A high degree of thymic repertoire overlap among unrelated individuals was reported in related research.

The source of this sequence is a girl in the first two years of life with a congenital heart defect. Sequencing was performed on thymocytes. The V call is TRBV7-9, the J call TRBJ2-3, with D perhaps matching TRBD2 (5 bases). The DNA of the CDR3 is TGTGCCAGCAGCTTAGGACTACCCCCATGGACAGATACGCAGTATTTT. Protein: CASSLGLPPWTDTQYF.